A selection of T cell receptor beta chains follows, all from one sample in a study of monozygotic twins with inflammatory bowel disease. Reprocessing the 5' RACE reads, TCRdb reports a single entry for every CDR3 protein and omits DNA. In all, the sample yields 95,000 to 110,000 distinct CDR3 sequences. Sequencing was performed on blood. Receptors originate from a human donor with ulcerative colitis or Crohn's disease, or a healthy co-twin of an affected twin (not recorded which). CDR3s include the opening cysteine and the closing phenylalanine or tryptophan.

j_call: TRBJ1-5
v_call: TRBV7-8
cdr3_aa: CASSRDGGPRRPQHF

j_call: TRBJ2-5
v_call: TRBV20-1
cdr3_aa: CSASRRPADLGETQYF

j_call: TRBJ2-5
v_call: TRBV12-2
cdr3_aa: CASRLGGTSGGHQETQYF

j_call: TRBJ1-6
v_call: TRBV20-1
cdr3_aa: CSARTGRDYNSPLHF

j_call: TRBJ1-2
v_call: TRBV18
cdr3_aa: CASSPLRQENYGYTF

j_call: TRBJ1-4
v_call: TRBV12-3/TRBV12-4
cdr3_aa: CASSPWGSVEKLFF

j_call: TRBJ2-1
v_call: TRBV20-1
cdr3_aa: CSAKKRYNEQFF

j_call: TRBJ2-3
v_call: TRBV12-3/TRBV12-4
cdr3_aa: CASSPPRQRGTDTQYF

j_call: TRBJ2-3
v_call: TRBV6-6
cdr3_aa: CASSMDRVLDTQYF

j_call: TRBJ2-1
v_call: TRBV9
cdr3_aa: CASSVGSSYNEQFF

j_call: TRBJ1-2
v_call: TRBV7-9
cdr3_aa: CASSSGTGLVVGYTF

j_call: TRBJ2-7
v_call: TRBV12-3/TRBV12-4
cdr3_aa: CASRQGGEQYF

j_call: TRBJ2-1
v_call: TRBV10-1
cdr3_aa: CASSVAGPGNEQFF

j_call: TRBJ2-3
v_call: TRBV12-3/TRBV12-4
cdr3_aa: CASSSKGVPHTDTQYF

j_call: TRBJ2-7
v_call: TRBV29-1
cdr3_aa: CSGVGLTYEQYF

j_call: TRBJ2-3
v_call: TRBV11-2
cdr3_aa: CASSLDSRDPYF

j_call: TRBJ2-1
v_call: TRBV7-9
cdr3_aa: CASSSLRLAGDNEQFF

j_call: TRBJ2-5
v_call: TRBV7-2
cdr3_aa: CASRTTGGRETQYF

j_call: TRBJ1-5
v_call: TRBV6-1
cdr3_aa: CASSRKWTGNQPQHF

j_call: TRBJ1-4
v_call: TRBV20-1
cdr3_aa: CSAFPGASNEKLFF

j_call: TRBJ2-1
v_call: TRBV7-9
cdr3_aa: CASSPPQAAYNEQFF

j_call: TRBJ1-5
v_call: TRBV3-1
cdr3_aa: CASSQGPYSNQPQHF

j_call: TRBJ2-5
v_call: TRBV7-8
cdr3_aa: CASSLGRQQETQYF

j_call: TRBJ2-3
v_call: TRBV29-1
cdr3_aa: CSEISGTGDTQYF

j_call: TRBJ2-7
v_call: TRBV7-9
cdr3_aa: CASSLDVYEQYF

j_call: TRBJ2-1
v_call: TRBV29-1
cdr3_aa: CSVTGDENEQFF

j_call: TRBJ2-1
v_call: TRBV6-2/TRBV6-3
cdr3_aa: CATDEGQFYNEQFF

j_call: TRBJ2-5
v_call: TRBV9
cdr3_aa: CASSATPGTYYQETQYF

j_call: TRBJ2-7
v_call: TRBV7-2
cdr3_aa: CASSAFSYEQYF